The entry below describes one T cell receptor beta chain. Clones were read by immunoSEQ multiplex PCR, and TCRdb kept only the in-frame ones, dropping some. The sample includes just over 650,000 clones, 70% to 90% seen only once; the top ten take approximately 0.3%. The sample originates from a study of blood T cell repertoires in COVID-19. The wider study: The origin of the acute and convalescent COVID-19 samples was the United States, Italy and Spain.

The CDR3 spans 14 residues. CDR1 is SGHDT, CDR2 YYEEEE, per germline. The ends were cut back, 3 bases at V and 2 bases at J, with 12 bases in the middle. Sequenced input: peripheral blood. The chain recombines TRBV5-6 with TRBJ2-7; unclear D gene. This TCR came from a woman between 18 and 30 years old with acute or convalescent COVID-19. CDR3: CASSYRVGTYEQYF. The DNA for the CDR3 is TGTGCCAGCAGCTACCGGGTGGGTACCTACGAGCAGTACTTC.